The source of this TCR beta chain is a study of blood T cell repertoires in COVID-19. Across the whole study: Spain, Italy and the United States supplied samples that represented acute and convalescent COVID-19.

In the authors' workflow: The authors estimated nucleated cell counts from reference gene primer amplification. TCRdb keeps only in-frame clones here, not all; method: immunoSEQ multiplex PCR. Clonal size and the V and J genes are those of that table, whereas D and trimming came from the DNA. The sample shows about 15,000 clones, around 92% of them seen only once. The CDR3 runs to 19 residues. The junction had 10 bases not matched to a gene; V was cut back by 0 bases and J by 1 base. Germline-derived CDR1 and CDR2 are PRHDT and FYEKMQ (reference sequence). This receptor was taken from a human donor in a cohort sampled during active COVID-19. The sample consisted of peripheral blood. The chain is built from TRBV13 and TRBJ2-2; 8 bases map to TRBD1. The CDR3 reads CASSLGFRLDRENTGELFF. The CDR3 DNA is TGTGCCAGCAGCTTAGGGTTTAGGTTGGACAGGGAGAACACCGGGGAGCTGTTTTTT.